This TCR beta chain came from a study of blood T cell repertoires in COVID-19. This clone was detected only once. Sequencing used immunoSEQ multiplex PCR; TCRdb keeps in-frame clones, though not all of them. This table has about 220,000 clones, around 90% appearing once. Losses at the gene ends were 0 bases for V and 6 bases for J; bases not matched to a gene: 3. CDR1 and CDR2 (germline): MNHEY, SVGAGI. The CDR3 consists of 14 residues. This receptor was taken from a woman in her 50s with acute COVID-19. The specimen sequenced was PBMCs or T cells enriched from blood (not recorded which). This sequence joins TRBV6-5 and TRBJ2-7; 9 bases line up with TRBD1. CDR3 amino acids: CASSYSRQGGEQYF. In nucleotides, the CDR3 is TGTGCCAGCAGTTACTCCCGACAGGGGGGCGAGCAGTACTTC.